This entry features one TCR beta chain sequence. Antigen: not known. This sample is drawn from a study of cytomegalovirus exposure and HLA in healthy donors. Study-level results: Being productive about 87% or about 30% of the time was typical of most TCR beta V segments in an earlier analysis. An Asian-associated ancestry cluster reportedly showed fewer N-insertions than the roughly 670-donor mean in a later analysis. It was reported that TCR beta sequences correctly inferred the HLA-A and HLA-B alleles for most subjects.

CDR3 length equals 12 residues. The V and J ends lost 6 bases and 4 bases respectively, with 8 bases between them. Germline CDR1 reads ENHRY; CDR2 reads SYGVKD. The study ran its PCR with 60 Vbeta and 13 Jbeta primers. Generated by immunoSEQ multiplex PCR, the TCRdb table keeps only in-frame clones and is missing some. The sample has about 94,000 clones, more than 60% seen once; the top ten hold 3% to 5%. Material: PBMCs. The receptor was isolated from a man aged 30-40 years in good health and CMV-seronegative. The rearrangement uses TRBV10-3 and TRBJ2-3; maybe TRBD1 (7 bases). The DNA for the CDR3 is TGTGCCATCAGCAGGGGGGCAGATACGCAGTATTTT. The encoded protein is CAISRGADTQYF.